The entry below gives a single TCR beta chain sequence along with its context. These data originate in a study of control samples from healthy donors and cancer patients. TCRdb's table, derived via immunoSEQ multiplex PCR, lists solely in-frame clones and lacks some. This sample has 100,000 to 150,000 clones, with 92% found just once. The sequence was collected from a woman aged 50 to 60 in good health. Sample: blood.

This chain's CDR3 is CASSLLRWESGELFF. Written as DNA, the CDR3 is TGTGCCAGCAGCTTATTAAGATGGGAAAGTGGGGAGCTGTTTTTT. This chain joins TRBV11-2 and TRBJ2-2; D is unclear. Germline assignment: CDR1 SGHAT and CDR2 FQNNGV. CDR3 length: 15 amino acids. The V gene lost 2 bases and the J gene lost 8 bases, with 15 bases spanning the gap. The full variable domain, rest sourced from reference TRBV11-2 and TRBJ2-2, is EAGVAQSPRYKIIEKRQSVAFWCNPISGHATLYWYQQILGQGPKLLIQFQNNGVVDDSQLPKDRFSAERLKGVDSTLKIQPAKLEDSAVYLCASSLLRWESGELFFGEGSRLTVL.